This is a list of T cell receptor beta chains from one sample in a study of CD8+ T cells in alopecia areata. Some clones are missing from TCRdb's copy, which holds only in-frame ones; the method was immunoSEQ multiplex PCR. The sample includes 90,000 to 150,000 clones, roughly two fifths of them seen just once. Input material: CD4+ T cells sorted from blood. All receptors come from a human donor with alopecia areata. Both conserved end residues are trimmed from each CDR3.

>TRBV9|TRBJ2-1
ASSASASEGIQF
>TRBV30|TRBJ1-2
AWIPGEIYGYT
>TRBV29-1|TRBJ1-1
SVDEGAGTEAF
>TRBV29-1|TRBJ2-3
NVERDTQY
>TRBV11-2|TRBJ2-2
ASRPGTMTGELF
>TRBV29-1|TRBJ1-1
SVGRGGLWTEAF
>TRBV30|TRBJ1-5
AWSYGNQPQH
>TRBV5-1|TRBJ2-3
ASANGGEDTQY
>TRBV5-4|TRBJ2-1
ASSRDRGAYNEQF
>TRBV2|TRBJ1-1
ASSGPTANTEAF
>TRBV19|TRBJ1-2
ASTAGQGGGYT
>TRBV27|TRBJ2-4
ASSPQGASQNIQY
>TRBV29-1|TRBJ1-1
SVGAGERVTEAF
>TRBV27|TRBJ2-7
ASRMWDEQY
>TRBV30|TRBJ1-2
AWSEQAGTGYGYT
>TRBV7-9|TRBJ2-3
ASSSTSTDTQY
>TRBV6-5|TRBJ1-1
ASRFRAEAF
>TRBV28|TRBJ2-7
ASSSGTSTYEQY
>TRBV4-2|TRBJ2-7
ASSQVRTSAYEQY
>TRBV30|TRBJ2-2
AWRGGPGELF
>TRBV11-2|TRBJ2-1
ASSAVGVNEQF
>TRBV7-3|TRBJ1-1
ASSRELNTEAF
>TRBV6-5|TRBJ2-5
ASRTPNQETQY
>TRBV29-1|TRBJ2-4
SATGENIQY
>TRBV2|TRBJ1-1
ASSSLRGGNTEAF
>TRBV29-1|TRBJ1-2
SVGDRGFHGYT
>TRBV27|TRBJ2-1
ASIRTSGGHEQF
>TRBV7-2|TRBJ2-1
ASSLTSGRGEQF
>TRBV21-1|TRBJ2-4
ASSKDRAVDF
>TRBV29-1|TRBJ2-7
SAGDWTYEQY
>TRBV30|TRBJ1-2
AWFRVGYGYT
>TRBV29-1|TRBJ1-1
SAGGFEAF
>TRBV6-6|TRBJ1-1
ASLAKAEAF
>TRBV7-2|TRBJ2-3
ASSSVAGTDTQY
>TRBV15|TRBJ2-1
ATSRVGTGNEQF
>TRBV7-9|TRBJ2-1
ASSIRVANEQF
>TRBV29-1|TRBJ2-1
SVNTGISYNEQF
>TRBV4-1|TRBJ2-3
ASSQGQGASDTQY
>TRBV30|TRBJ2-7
ACLASGSREQY
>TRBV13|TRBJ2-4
ASSLVGQWGAKNIQY
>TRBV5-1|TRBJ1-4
ASSFQDVDEKLF
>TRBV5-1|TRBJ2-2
ASRTVNTGELF
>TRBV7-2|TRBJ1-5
ASSLEGVRQPQH
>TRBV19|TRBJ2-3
ATQRGEADTQY
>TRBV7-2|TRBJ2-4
ASSLAGGKDIQY
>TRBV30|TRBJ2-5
AWGTSGAGRETQY
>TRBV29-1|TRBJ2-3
SVVRFAGADTQY
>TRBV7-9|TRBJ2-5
ASSSGQGQETQY
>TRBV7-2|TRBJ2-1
ASSFNPAGPVGQF